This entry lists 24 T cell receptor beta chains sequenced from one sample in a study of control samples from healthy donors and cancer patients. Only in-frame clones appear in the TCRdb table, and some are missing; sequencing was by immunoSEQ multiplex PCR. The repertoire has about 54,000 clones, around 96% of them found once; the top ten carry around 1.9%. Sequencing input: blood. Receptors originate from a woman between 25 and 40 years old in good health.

DNA for the CDR3: TGTGCCTGGAGTGTAGGGGCTTCAACTAATGAAAAACTGTTTTTT. This codes for CAWSVGASTNEKLFF. The rearrangement joins TRBV30 to TRBJ1-4; D possibly corresponds to TRBD1 (5 bases). The CDR3 totals 15 residues. The V end was cut by 0 bases, the J end by 0 bases, with 8 bases between. Germline values: CDR1 GTSNPN, CDR2 SVGIG (reference sequence).

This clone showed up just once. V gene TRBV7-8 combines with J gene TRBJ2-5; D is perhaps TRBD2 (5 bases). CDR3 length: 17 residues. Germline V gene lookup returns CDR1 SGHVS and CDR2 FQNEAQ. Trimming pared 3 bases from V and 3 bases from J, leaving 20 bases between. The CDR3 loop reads CASSFVWERLEEETQYF. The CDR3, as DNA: TGTGCCAGCAGCTTTGTTTGGGAGCGATTGGAAGAAGAGACCCAGTACTTC.

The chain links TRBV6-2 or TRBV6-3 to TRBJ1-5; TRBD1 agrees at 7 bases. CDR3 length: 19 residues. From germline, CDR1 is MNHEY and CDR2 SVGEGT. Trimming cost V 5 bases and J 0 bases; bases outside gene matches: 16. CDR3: CASSLRVSAGGTSNQPQHF. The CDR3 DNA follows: TGTGCCAGCAGTCTCAGGGTATCGGCAGGGGGGACTAGCAATCAGCCCCAGCATTTT.

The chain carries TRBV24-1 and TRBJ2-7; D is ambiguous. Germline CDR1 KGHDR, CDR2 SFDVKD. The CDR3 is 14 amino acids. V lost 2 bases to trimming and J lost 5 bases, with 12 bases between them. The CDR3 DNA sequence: TGTGCCACCAGTGATTCGCCCCCCAACCACGAGCAGTACTTC. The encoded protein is CATSDSPPNHEQYF.

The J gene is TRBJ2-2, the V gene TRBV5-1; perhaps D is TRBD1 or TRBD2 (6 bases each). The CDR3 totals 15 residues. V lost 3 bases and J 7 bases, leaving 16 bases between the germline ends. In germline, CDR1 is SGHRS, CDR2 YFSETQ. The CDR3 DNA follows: TGCGCCAGCAGCTCAAAAGGGGGGCCGTACGGGGAGCTGTTTTTT. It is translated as CASSSKGGPYGELFF.

CDR3 DNA sequence: TGTGCCAGCAGCTTAGGCGCTGGGGCGGATGAGCAGTTCTTC. Translation: CASSLGAGADEQFF. V and J are TRBV11-2 and TRBJ2-1; D may be TRBD1 (5 bases). The CDR3 spans 14 residues. CDR1 and CDR2 (germline): SGHAT, FQNNGV. V lost 1 base and J 8 bases, leaving 12 bases between the germline ends. Variable domain in full (rest from reference TRBV11-2 and TRBJ2-1): EAGVAQSPRYKIIEKRQSVAFWCNPISGHATLYWYQQILGQGPKLLIQFQNNGVVDDSQLPKDRFSAERLKGVDSTLKIQPAKLEDSAVYLCASSLGAGADEQFFGPGTRLTVL.

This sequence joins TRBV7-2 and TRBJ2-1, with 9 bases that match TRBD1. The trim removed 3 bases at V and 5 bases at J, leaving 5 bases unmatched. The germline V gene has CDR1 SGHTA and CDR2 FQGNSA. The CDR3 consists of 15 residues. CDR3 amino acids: CASSFGTGLDNEQFF. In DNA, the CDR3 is TGTGCCAGCAGCTTTGGGACAGGGTTAGACAATGAGCAGTTCTTC.

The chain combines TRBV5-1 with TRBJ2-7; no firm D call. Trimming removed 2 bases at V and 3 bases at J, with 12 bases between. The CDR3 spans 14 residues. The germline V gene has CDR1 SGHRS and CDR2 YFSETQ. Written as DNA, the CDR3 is TGCGCCAGCAGCTTCCGGGCAGGTCACTACGAGCAGTACTTC. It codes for CASSFRAGHYEQYF. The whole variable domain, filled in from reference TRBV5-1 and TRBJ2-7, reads KAGVTQTPRYLIKTRGQQVTLSCSPISGHRSVSWYQQTPGQGLQFLFEYFSETQRNKGNFPGRFSGRQFSNSRSEMNVSTLELGDSALYLCASSFRAGHYEQYFGPGTRLTVT.

The CDR3 DNA is TGTGCCAGCAGCTTAGAAGGCGGGAGCGGTTACGAGCAGTACTTC. Translation gives CASSLEGGSGYEQYF. The chain joins TRBV7-3 to TRBJ2-7; the match to TRBD2 covers 7 bases. V gave up 2 bases and J gave up 4 bases; unmatched junction bases: 8. CDR3 length: 15 residues. CDR1 is SGHTA and CDR2 is FQGTGA in the germline V gene.

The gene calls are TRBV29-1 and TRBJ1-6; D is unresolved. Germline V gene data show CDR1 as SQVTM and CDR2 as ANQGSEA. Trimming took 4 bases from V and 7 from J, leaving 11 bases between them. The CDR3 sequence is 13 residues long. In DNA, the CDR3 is TGCAGCGTTGTCATCTCGGGCAATTCACCCCTCCACTTT. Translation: CSVVISGNSPLHF.

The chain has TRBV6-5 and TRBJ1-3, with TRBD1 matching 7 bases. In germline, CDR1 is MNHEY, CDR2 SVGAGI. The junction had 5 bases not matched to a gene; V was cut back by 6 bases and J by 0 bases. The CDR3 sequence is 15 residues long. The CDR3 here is CASRYTGASGNTIYF. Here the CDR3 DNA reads TGTGCCAGCAGGTACACAGGGGCCTCTGGAAACACCATATATTTT.

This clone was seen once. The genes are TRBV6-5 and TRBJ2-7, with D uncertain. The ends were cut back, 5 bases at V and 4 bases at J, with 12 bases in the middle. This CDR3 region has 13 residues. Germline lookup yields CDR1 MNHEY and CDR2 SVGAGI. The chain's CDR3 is CASSRRTSYEQYF. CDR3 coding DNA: TGTGCCAGCAGTAGGCGGACCTCATACGAGCAGTACTTC.

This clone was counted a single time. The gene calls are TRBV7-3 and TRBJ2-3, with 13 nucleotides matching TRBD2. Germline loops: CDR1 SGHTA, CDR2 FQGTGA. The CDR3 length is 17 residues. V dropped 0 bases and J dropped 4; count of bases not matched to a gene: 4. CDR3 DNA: TGTGCCAGCAGCTTAACCGGGACTAGCGGGATCCCAGATACGCAGTATTTT. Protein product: CASSLTGTSGIPDTQYF. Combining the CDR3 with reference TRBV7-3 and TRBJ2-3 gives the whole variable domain GAGVSQTPSNKVTEKGKYVELRCDPISGHTALYWYRQSLGQGPEFLIYFQGTGAADDSGLPNDRFFAVRPEGSVSTLKIQRTERGDSAVYLCASSLTGTSGIPDTQYFGPGTRLTVL.

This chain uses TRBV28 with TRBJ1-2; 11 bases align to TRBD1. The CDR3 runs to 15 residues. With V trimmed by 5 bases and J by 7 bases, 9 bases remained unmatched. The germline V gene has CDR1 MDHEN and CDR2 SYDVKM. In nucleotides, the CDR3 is TGTGCCAGCAGTCACCACGGACAGGGGGCGGGTGGCTACACCTTC. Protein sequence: CASSHHGQGAGGYTF.

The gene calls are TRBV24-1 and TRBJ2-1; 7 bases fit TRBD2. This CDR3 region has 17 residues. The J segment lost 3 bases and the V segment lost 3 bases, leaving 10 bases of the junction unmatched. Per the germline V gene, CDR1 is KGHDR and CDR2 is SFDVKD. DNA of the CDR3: TGTGCCACCAGTGATCCGAGGGCTAGCGGAAACTACAATGAGCAGTTCTTC. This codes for CATSDPRASGNYNEQFF.

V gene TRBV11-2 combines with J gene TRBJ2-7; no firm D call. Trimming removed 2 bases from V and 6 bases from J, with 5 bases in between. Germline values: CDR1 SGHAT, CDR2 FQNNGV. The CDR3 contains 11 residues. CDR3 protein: CASSLSREQYF. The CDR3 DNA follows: TGTGCCAGCAGCTTAAGCCGCGAGCAGTACTTC.

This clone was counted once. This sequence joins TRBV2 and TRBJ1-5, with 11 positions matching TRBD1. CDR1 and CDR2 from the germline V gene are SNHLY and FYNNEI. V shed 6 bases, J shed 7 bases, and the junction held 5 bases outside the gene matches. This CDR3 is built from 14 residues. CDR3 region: CASSRDRGRQPQHF. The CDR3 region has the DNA TGTGCCAGCAGCCGGGACAGGGGGAGGCAGCCCCAGCATTTT.

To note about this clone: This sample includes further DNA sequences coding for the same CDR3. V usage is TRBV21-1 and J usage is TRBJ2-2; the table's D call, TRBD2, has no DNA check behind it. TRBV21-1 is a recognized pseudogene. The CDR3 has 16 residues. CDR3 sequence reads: CASSKCGGGRTGELFF. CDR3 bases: TGTGCCAGCAGCAAATGCGGGGGGGGGAGGACCGGGGAGCTGTTTTTT.

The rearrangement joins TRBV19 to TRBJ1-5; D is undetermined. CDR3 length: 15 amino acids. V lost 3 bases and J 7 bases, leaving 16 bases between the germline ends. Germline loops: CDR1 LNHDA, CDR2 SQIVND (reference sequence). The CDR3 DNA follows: TGTGCCAGTAGTATGACGGCACTGAGTGGACAGCCCCAGCATTTT. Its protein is CASSMTALSGQPQHF.

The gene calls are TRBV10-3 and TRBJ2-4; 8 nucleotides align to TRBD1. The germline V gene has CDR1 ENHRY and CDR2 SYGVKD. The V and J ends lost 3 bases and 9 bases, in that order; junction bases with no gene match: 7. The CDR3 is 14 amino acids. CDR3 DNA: TGTGCCATCAGTGATGCAGGGGGCGGAGGCATTCAGTACTTC. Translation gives CAISDAGGGGIQYF.

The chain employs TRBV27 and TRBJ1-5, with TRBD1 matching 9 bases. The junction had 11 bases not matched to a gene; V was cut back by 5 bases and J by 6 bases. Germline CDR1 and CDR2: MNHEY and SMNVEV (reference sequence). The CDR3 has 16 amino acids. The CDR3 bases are TGTGCCAGCAGTACTATACAGGGGGCGCGGGCTCAGCCCCAGCATTTT. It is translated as CASSTIQGARAQPQHF.

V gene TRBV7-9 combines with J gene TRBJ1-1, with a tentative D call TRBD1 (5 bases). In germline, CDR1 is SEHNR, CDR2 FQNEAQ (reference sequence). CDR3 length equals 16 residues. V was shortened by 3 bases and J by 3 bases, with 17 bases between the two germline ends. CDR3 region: CASSLGHRGVHTEAFF. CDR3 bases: TGTGCCAGCAGCTTGGGGCACCGAGGAGTTCACACTGAAGCTTTCTTT. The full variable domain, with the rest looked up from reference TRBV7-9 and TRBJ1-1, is DTGVSQNPRHKITKRGQNVTFRCDPISEHNRLYWYRQTLGQGPEFLTYFQNEAQLEKSRLLSDRFSAERPKGSFSTLEIQRTEQGDSAMYLCASSLGHRGVHTEAFFGQGTRLTVV.

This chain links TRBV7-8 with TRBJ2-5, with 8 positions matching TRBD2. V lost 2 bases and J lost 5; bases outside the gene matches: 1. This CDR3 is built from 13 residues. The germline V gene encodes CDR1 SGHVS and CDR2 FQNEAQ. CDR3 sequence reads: CASSLPGGETQYF. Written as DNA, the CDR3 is TGTGCCAGCAGCTTACCGGGAGGGGAGACCCAGTACTTC.

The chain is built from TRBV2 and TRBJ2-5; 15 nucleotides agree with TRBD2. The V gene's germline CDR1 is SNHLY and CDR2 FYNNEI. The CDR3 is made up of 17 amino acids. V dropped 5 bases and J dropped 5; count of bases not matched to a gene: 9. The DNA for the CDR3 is TGTGCCAGCAGTCTCGGACTAGCGGGAGGGCCCGATGAGACCCAGTACTTC. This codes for CASSLGLAGGPDETQYF.